One and the same sample provided the 32 T cell receptor beta chains below, sequenced in a study of T cell repertoires in aging, cancer and after chemotherapy. TCR beta rearrangements were amplified from peripheral blood genomic DNA. A mixed TRB-A/B primer pool amplified rearranged TRB by multiplex touch-down PCR. TCRdb re-derived calls from the multiplex PCR reads in MiXCR, one entry per CDR3 protein. The table includes about 910 distinct CDR3 sequences, about 24% detected once. The sequencing sample was made of blood. Receptors were obtained from a human donor with a blood cancer.

The sample holds a few counts of this clonotype. The CDR3 is CASSDGVQNIQYF. The CDR3 nucleotides read TGTGCCAGCAGTGATGGGGTCCAAAACATTCAGTACTTC. The chain recombines TRBV6-4 with TRBJ2-4; D is uncertain. This CDR3 is 13 amino acids long. The V end lost 3 bases, the J end lost 5 bases, and 8 bases lay between the germline ends. Germline CDR1 reads MRHNA; CDR2 reads SNTAGT.

This clonotype was seen a few times. V and J are TRBV10-2 and TRBJ2-2; maybe TRBD2 (6 bases). V shed 8 bases and J shed 0 bases, with 10 bases lying between them. The V gene's germline CDR1 is WSHSY and CDR2 SAAADI. This CDR3 comprises 14 residues. CDR3 DNA: TGCGCCAGCTTGGGACTCACGAACACCGGGGAGCTGTTTTTT. Its translation is CASLGLTNTGELFF.

The table lists this clonotype with a few counts. This rearrangement joins TRBV7-9 to TRBJ2-1; 11 bases are shared with TRBD2. Germline V gene sequence: CDR1 SEHNR, CDR2 FQNEAQ (reference sequence). Unmatched junction bases numbered 5, after V lost 6 bases and J lost 7 bases. The CDR3 has 14 amino acids. The CDR3 bases are TGTGCCAGCAGAACTAGCGGGAGTGGAAATGAGCAGTTCTTC. It encodes CASRTSGSGNEQFF.

In the case of this clonotype: Since a much larger clone is just one base distant, this may be a read error. This chain uses TRBV19 with TRBJ2-7; D may be TRBD2 (5 bases). The V end was cut by 7 bases, the J end by 6 bases, with 19 bases between. The CDR3 has 14 amino acids. Germline CDR1 and CDR2: LNHDA and SQIVND (reference sequence). For the CDR3, the DNA is TGTGCCAGTACCCCCTGGACTGGCATCGGCGAGCAGTACTTC. Residues: CASTPWTGIGEQYF.

About this clonotype itself: One end of the junction varies from germline; a read error may be responsible. The chain uses TRBV5-4 and TRBJ2-7, with 10 nucleotides matching TRBD2. This CDR3 contains 15 residues. In germline, CDR1 is SGHNT, CDR2 YYREEE (reference sequence). The CDR3 nucleotides are TGCGCCAGCAGCTTGGCCCTAGCGGGAGCCTACGAGCAGTACTTC. Its protein product is CASSLALAGAYEQYF.

This clonotype appeared a few times. The chain uses TRBV14 and TRBJ2-7; D gene unclear. CDR1 is SGHDN and CDR2 is FVKESK in the germline V gene. The CDR3 consists of 11 residues. The V end was cut by 3 bases, the J end by 4 bases, with 4 bases between. CDR3 loop: CASSQGYEQYF. In DNA form, the CDR3 reads TGTGCCAGCAGCCAGGGTTACGAGCAGTACTTC.

V and J are TRBV15 and TRBJ1-5; D gene unclear. Germline-derived CDR1 and CDR2 are LNHNV and YYDKDF (reference sequence). V lost 0 bases, J lost 0 bases, and 9 bases lay in between. The CDR3 is made up of 16 amino acids. CDR3 sequence reads: CATSRDRQYSNQPQHF. In DNA, the CDR3 is TGTGCCACCAGCAGAGATCGTCAGTATAGCAATCAGCCCCAGCATTTT.

This clonotype is deemed large (0.1 to 1%). The gene calls are TRBV30 and TRBJ2-5; D remains ambiguous. The ends were cut back, 3 bases at V and 9 bases at J, with 14 bases in the middle. Per the germline V gene, CDR1 is GTSNPN and CDR2 is SVGIG (reference sequence). This CDR3 region has 12 residues. The DNA of the CDR3 is TGTGCCTGGAGACACGGCCCCGAGGCCCAGTACTTC. Amino acid sequence: CAWRHGPEAQYF.

This clonotype came up a few times. This chain links TRBV7-2 with TRBJ2-3; the match to TRBD2 covers 7 bases. This CDR3 has 14 residues. Germline V gene data show CDR1 as SGHTA and CDR2 as FQGNSA. V dropped 8 bases and J dropped 4; count of bases not matched to a gene: 9. The CDR3 loop is CASRSGRAADTQYF. Written as DNA, the CDR3 is TGTGCCAGCCGTAGTGGGAGGGCGGCAGATACGCAGTATTTT. The complete variable domain, with remaining parts taken from reference TRBV7-2 and TRBJ2-3, reads GAGVSQSPSNKVTEKGKDVELRCDPISGHTALYWYRQSLGQGLEFLIYFQGNSAPDKSGLPSDRFSAERTGGSVSTLTIQRTQQEDSAVYLCASRSGRAADTQYFGPGTRLTVL.

By share, this clonotype counts as medium-sized. The chain couples TRBV11-3 to TRBJ2-7; 13 bases are shared with TRBD2. V gave up 5 bases and J gave up 2 bases; unmatched junction bases: 6. Germline V gene lookup returns CDR1 SGHNT and CDR2 YENEEA. The CDR3 has 16 residues. This chain's CDR3 is CASSPPLAGGTYEQYF. The DNA for the CDR3 is TGTGCCAGCAGCCCTCCACTAGCGGGGGGGACCTACGAGCAGTACTTC.

The J gene is TRBJ2-2, the V gene TRBV20-1, with TRBD1 matching 9 bases. From germline, CDR1 is DFQATT and CDR2 SNEGSKA (reference sequence). The CDR3 has 15 residues. J was trimmed by 3 bases and V by 6 bases; bases with no gene match: 8. CDR3 loop: CSATRTGVDTGELFF. The CDR3 DNA is TGCAGTGCGACAAGGACAGGGGTGGACACCGGGGAGCTGTTTTTT.

This clonotype qualifies as medium-sized. The CDR3 bases are TGTGCCAGCAGCCCTTTCCAGGGACTGTATGAAGCTTTCTTT. This encodes CASSPFQGLYEAFF. V is TRBV11-3 and J is TRBJ1-1; perhaps TRBD1 as D (5 bases). The CDR3 is made up of 14 amino acids. V lost 5 bases, J lost 7 bases, and 17 bases lay in between. Looked up from germline, CDR1 is SGHNT and CDR2 is YENEEA.

This clonotype has only a few counts. The chain joins TRBV12-3 or TRBV12-4 to TRBJ1-1, with D maybe TRBD1 (6 bases). CDR3 length: 15 residues. With 3 bases removed from V and 1 base from J, the gap between germline ends came to 12 bases. CDR3 sequence reads: CASSFSGGWNTEAFF. In DNA form, the CDR3 reads TGTGCCAGCAGTTTTAGCGGGGGCTGGAACACTGAAGCTTTCTTT.

With respect to this clonotype: Germline is not matched at one junction end, which may reflect a read error. This chain joins TRBV10-3 and TRBJ2-1, with D uncertain. The germline CDR1 and CDR2 sequences are ENHRY and SYGVKD. The length of the CDR3 is 11 residues. The CDR3 protein is CAVSLGNEQFF. Written as DNA, the CDR3 is TGTGCCGTCAGTCTAGGCAATGAGCAGTTCTTC.

This clonotype is classed as medium-sized. The chain employs TRBV6-2 or TRBV6-3 and TRBJ2-1; 9 bases fit TRBD2. CDR1 and CDR2 (germline): MNHEY, SVGEGT. The CDR3 is made up of 15 amino acids. V trimming: 6 bases; J trimming: 4 bases; junction bases outside the gene matches: 7. The CDR3 DNA sequence: TGTGCCAGCAGCCGGCGGGAGGGCGGATACAATGAGCAGTTCTTC. This gives the protein CASSRREGGYNEQFF.

By share, this clonotype counts as medium-sized. The chain uses TRBV6-6 and TRBJ1-2; D possibly corresponds to TRBD1 (5 bases). Trimming cost V 0 bases and J 6 bases, with 11 bases left between them. Germline V gene lookup returns CDR1 MNHNY and CDR2 SVGAGI (reference sequence). The CDR3 totals 14 residues. The CDR3 DNA is TGTGCCAGCAGTTACTCGGAGTGGGGGAATGGCTACACCTTC. This encodes CASSYSEWGNGYTF.

This clonotype occurred a few times. The gene calls are TRBV7-9 and TRBJ2-3; D is ambiguous. V lost 0 bases and J 6 bases, leaving 16 bases between the germline ends. This CDR3 has 16 amino acids. Germline V lookup: CDR1 SEHNR, CDR2 FQNEAQ (reference sequence). The CDR3 DNA sequence: TGTGCCAGCAGCTTAGCAGCCCCGTTGCGCCGGGATACGCAGTATTTT. This translates into CASSLAAPLRRDTQYF.

This clonotype counts as medium-sized. Written as DNA, the CDR3 is TGTGCCAGCAGTGCTAGCTCCTACAATGAGCAGTTCTTC. It is translated as CASSASSYNEQFF. The chain joins TRBV12-3 or TRBV12-4 to TRBJ2-1, with D hard to call. Deletions cut 5 bases from V and 0 bases from J, with 5 bases between. The CDR3 is 13 amino acids.

In its sample, this clonotype ranks as large. The CDR3 sequence is CSVEVAVQETQYF. CDR3 coding DNA: TGCAGCGTTGAAGTGGCAGTCCAAGAGACCCAGTACTTC. This rearrangement joins TRBV29-1 to TRBJ2-5, with D uncertain. The CDR3 spans 13 residues. V shed 1 base and J shed 1 base, with 7 bases lying between them. The germline V gene encodes CDR1 SQVTM and CDR2 ANQGSEA.

The chain couples TRBV15 to TRBJ1-3, with TRBD1 as a possible D gene (6 bases). V lost 6 bases and J 0 bases, leaving 18 bases between the germline ends. CDR1 is LNHNV and CDR2 is YYDKDF in the germline V gene (reference sequence). There are 17 residues in the CDR3. In DNA form, the CDR3 reads TGTGCCACCAGTCCCATGTCAGGGGAACTCTCTGGAAACACCATATATTTT. Amino acids: CATSPMSGELSGNTIYF. The full variable domain, with the rest looked up from reference TRBV15 and TRBJ1-3, is DAMVIQNPRYQVTQFGKPVTLSCSQTLNHNVMYWYQQKSSQAPKLLFHYYDKDFNNEADTPDNFQSRRPNTSFCFLDIRSPGLGDTAMYLCATSPMSGELSGNTIYFGEGSWLTVV.

Turning to this clonotype: A read error may be the cause here, since a much bigger clone is one base away. The chain links TRBV18 to TRBJ2-3; 14 nucleotides line up with TRBD2. Germline V gives CDR1 KGHSH, CDR2 LQKENI. The CDR3 runs 20 residues. The CDR3 sequence is CVSSPPGKGLAGEVTDTQYF. The CDR3 nucleotides are TGTGTCAGCTCACCACCGGGGAAGGGACTAGCGGGAGAGGTCACAGATACGCAGTATTTT.

The rearrangement joins TRBV29-1 to TRBJ1-1; 8 bases map to TRBD1. Germline assignment: CDR1 SQVTM and CDR2 ANQGSEA. CDR3 size: 15 residues. Trimming cost V 6 bases and J 1 base; bases outside gene matches: 10. The CDR3 bases are TGCAGCGTAAAAGTACAGGGGGAGCGGAACACTGAAGCTTTCTTT. Its protein product is CSVKVQGERNTEAFF.

J is TRBJ2-7 and V is TRBV18, with TRBD1 matching 10 bases. The CDR3 has 15 residues. Losses at the gene ends were 3 bases for V and 2 bases for J; bases not matched to a gene: 4. Germline values: CDR1 KGHSH, CDR2 LQKENI. The CDR3 DNA sequence: TGTGCCAGCTCACCGGGACAGGGGACAACCTACGAGCAGTACTTC. Translating it yields CASSPGQGTTYEQYF.

This clonotype was counted a few times. V gene TRBV6-2 or TRBV6-3 combines with J gene TRBJ2-1; the match to TRBD2 covers 11 bases. Germline loops: CDR1 MNHEY, CDR2 SVGEGT. Trimming at V came to 4 bases and at J to 4 bases, leaving 3 bases not matched to a gene. The CDR3 length is 15 residues. The CDR3 region has the DNA TGTGCCAGCAGTTTTAGCGGGGGGGGGTACAATGAGCAGTTCTTC. Its protein product is CASSFSGGGYNEQFF.

The chain couples TRBV29-1 to TRBJ1-5; 7 bases agree with TRBD1. The CDR3 contains 13 residues. The J segment lost 2 bases and the V segment lost 6 bases, leaving 4 bases of the junction unmatched. Germline V gene data show CDR1 as SQVTM and CDR2 as ANQGSEA. DNA of the CDR3: TGCAGCGTGGGCGGACAGGGCAATCAGCCCCAGCATTTT. Its protein product is CSVGGQGNQPQHF.

This clonotype has only a few counts. The chain couples TRBV5-3 to TRBJ2-1; D is uncertain. TRBV5-3 is an ORF for which the function is uncertain. The V gene lost 0 bases and the J gene lost 9 bases, with 10 bases spanning the gap. The CDR3 spans 13 residues. CDR3 bases: TGTGCCAGAAGCTTGGCTTGGCAGTTTGAGCAGTTCTTC. This codes for CARSLAWQFEQFF.

By share, this clonotype ranks as large (0.1 to 1%). The gene calls are TRBV13 and TRBJ2-1; no firm D call. V gave up 8 bases and J gave up 5 bases, with 16 bases separating them. CDR1 and CDR2 (germline): PRHDT, FYEKMQ (reference sequence). The CDR3 is 14 residues long. CDR3 loop: CASSDRASDNEQFF. In nucleotides, the CDR3 is TGTGCCAGCTCAGACCGGGCCAGCGACAATGAGCAGTTCTTC.

The gene calls are TRBV4-2 and TRBJ2-7; tentative D call: TRBD2 (6 bases). The CDR3 contains 15 residues. CDR1 LGHNA and CDR2 YNFKEQ come from the germline V gene. Deletions cut 0 bases from V and 0 bases from J, with 9 bases between. DNA of the CDR3: TGTGCCAGCAGCCAAGAAGGCGGGGTCTCCTACGAGCAGTACTTC. Its protein product is CASSQEGGVSYEQYF.

By its share, this clonotype is large (0.1 to 1%). The genes are TRBV24-1 and TRBJ2-2; D assignment may be TRBD1 or TRBD2 (5 bases each). Trimming took 5 bases from V and 0 from J, leaving 18 bases between them. The CDR3 runs to 18 residues. Germline V lookup: CDR1 KGHDR, CDR2 SFDVKD. The CDR3 nucleotides are TGTGCCACCAGTGTCCGCACCTCCGGGACGGCGAACACCGGGGAGCTGTTTTTT. The encoded protein is CATSVRTSGTANTGELFF.

The chain recombines TRBV7-9 with TRBJ2-3, with 10 bases fitting TRBD1. From germline, CDR1 is SEHNR and CDR2 FQNEAQ (reference sequence). The CDR3 is 15 residues long. The V gene end was trimmed by 5 bases and the J gene end by 2 bases; junction bases not matched to a gene: 4. The CDR3, as DNA: TGTGCCAGCAGCACGGGACAGGGGCACACAGATACGCAGTATTTT. It translates to CASSTGQGHTDTQYF.

This clonotype was seen more than once but under ten times. CDR3 loop: CASSFLGQPGNEKLFF. For the CDR3, the DNA is TGTGCCAGCAGTTTTTTGGGACAACCCGGGAATGAAAAACTGTTTTTT. The V call is TRBV12-3 or TRBV12-4, the J call TRBJ1-4; weak D call: TRBD1 (6 bases). The CDR3 covers 16 residues. V was shortened by 3 bases and J by 5 bases, with 16 bases between the two germline ends.

The rearrangement uses TRBV6-2 or TRBV6-3 and TRBJ1-5, with 9 nucleotides matching TRBD1. CDR1 is MNHEY and CDR2 is SVGEGT in the germline V gene. This CDR3 spans 19 amino acids. With 2 bases clipped from V and 3 bases from J, the junction kept 14 bases outside the gene matches. The CDR3, as DNA: TGTGCCAGCAGTTACGACCGATTCAGGGACAGGGCCCCCAATCAGCCCCAGCATTTT. It translates to CASSYDRFRDRAPNQPQHF.